One TCR beta chain is described in this entry. Its antigen is undetermined. The data were taken from a study of T cell responses to AZD1222 COVID-19 vaccine. Regarding the study as a whole: Within unmutated variant regions lay the reported targets of nearly half of spike-specific TCRs. Sampling captured repertoires only after the peak T cell response.

V was clipped by 3 bases and J by 5 bases, with 22 bases between them. Germline CDR1 is SEHNR and CDR2 is FQNEAQ (reference sequence). The CDR3 runs 18 residues. Repertoires were generated with immunoSEQ multiplex PCR, while TCRdb's copy carries only in-frame clones and drops some. The sample consists of 100,000 to 150,000 clones, about nine tenths of them appearing once. This clonotype was obtained from an adult in good health. V is TRBV7-9 and J is TRBJ1-4; D unresolved. The sequencing here drew on peripheral blood, taken on day 0 of MenACWY control vaccination. The CDR3 is CASSFEFLIGVGNEKLFF. The CDR3 bases are TGTGCCAGCAGCTTCGAATTCTTAATCGGGGTAGGGAATGAAAAACTGTTTTTT.